This TCR beta chain was captured in a study of shared clonotypes between healthy human individuals (dated by TCRdb to the early 2020s). For the study in its entirety: Two women and three men aged 18 to 49 years were included in the cohort. For each donor, CD4 naive and CD4 memory were each given three plates, CD8 naive was given two plates, and CD8 memory was given one plate. To estimate repertoire size and how much clonotypes are shared between individuals, the study performed deep sequencing of blood TCR repertoires from a few healthy adults. To increase sequencing depth and limit assay-specific biases, TCR repertoire library preparation and sequencing were carried out by different laboratories using diverse techniques. Leukapheresis yielded between about 0.94 and 8.9 billion PBMCs per donor.

Trimmed from V: 0 bases; trimmed from J: 7 bases; junction bases lacking a gene match: 6. From the germline V gene, CDR1 is SGDLS and CDR2 is YYNGEE. The CDR3 sequence holds 15 residues, the cysteine and phenylalanine included. Only the CDR3 DNA is retained, 45 bases long and in frame from the first base. Summary of the overall study and its limitations: Only blood was sampled, and tissue TCR repertoires likely differ from those in blood. Pairwise subsampling led to the expectation that sequencing depth would affect the degree of clonotype sharing among donors. Because the study included only a small number of donors, the genetic and exposure-history diversity represented was limited. Compared with non-shared clonotypes, clonotypes shared by all four sorted-subset donors had higher generation probabilities. Rarefaction of sorted-subset datasets indicated incomplete sequencing despite the large sequencing depth. Larger estimated clonotype richness was generally found for naive subsets than for memory subsets. When a handful of donors were compared, the shared fraction of clonotypes was about 5.4% for naive CD4, 3.5% to 4% for naive CD8, roughly 2.3% for memory CD4, and 0.35% to 0.4% for memory CD8.

For the CD8 naive samples, CD45RO-negative cells were positively selected for CCR7, yielding a CD45RA+CCR7+ population from which TemRA cells were excluded. Healthy HIV-negative adults with no recently reported acute infections or vaccinations were included as donors. All donors were Caucasian adults living in Nashville, Tennessee, USA. Blood was collected by leukapheresis, and PBMCs were isolated by Ficoll-Histopaque density gradient centrifugation and then cryopreserved in liquid nitrogen vapor phase. Purity and quantity of every magnetically sorted T cell population were checked by analytical flow cytometry. Genomic DNA was isolated from each sorted fraction and quantified by UV absorbance on a Nanodrop 2000c. On this clone: Its specific antigen is unknown. Base quality data are lacking; no much larger clone is found one base away.

Using the deep immunoSEQ assay, TCR CDR3 regions were amplified from genomic DNA by multiplex PCR. Extracted genomic DNA from each cell subset was distributed evenly across all wells of several immunoSEQ 96-well plates, and each plate was treated as a replicate. For sorted subsets, each replicate PCR was loaded with 200 ng genomic DNA, equivalent to 30,000 to 35,000 T cell genomes. The purified libraries were quantified using a Qubit 3.0 fluorometer, sized with a Bioanalyzer 2100, and then quantified again using the KAPA Library Quantification kit. Every immunoSEQ 96-well plate was sequenced on a dedicated single-read 150-cycle Illumina NextSeq 550 flow cell. On the study's bioinformatics: Because the immunoSEQ output included only junctional sequences and no quality scores, the filtering could not be the same as the filtering used for full-length reads. Sequences were annotated with PyIR, a Python wrapper for IgBLAST v1.9, and V/J genes and CDR3 were assigned using IMGT germline references. Reads were removed for weak V/J assignments (E-value above 1e-6), missing CDR3, stop codons, out-of-frame junctions, or ambiguous translated residues. A V3J clonotype was defined by an identical inferred V gene, J gene, and CDR3 amino acid sequence. The percentage overlap between two repertoires was calculated by dividing the number of shared unique clonotypes by the size of the smaller repertoire. Repertoire richness was assessed with RTK rarefaction, the Chao1 estimator, and Recon v2.1 estimates of unobserved clonotypes. OLGA was used to compute generation probabilities for all TCRbeta clonotypes that the gDNA method yielded from four donors. TCRdb limited this immuneACCESS table to in-frame rearrangements with V and J called. A share of clones is missing; checked studies link under half to unresolved V genes, and the rest is unexplained. V, J and clone size were drawn from that table, and D and trimming were deduced from the DNA. The sample contains just over 2,000,000 clones, 85% to 95% of them found a single time. Together, the top ten hold 1% to 1.3% of the sample.

This receptor chain uses TRBV9 and TRBJ1-4; a stretch of 7 junction bases matches TRBD1. The clonotype originates from a young man in good health. The specimen sequenced was naive CD8+ T cells sorted from blood. The sample's cell subset or site label is to be understood as: CD45RA+CCR7+. The CDR3 protein: CASSVGGGVGEKLFF. Read as DNA, the sequence is TGTGCCAGCAGCGTAGGAGGGGGCGTGGGTGAAAAACTGTTTTTT.